This entry concerns a single T cell receptor (beta chain). Its target is unknown. The CDR3 runs 15 residues. CDR1 GTSNPN and CDR2 SVGIG come from the germline V gene (reference sequence). Deletions cut 1 base from V and 2 bases from J, with 14 bases between. Every participating donor gave one draw, a heparinised blood sample averaging roughly 100 mL. Isolated RNA was reverse transcribed in full, so expressed TCRB transcripts were sequenced. The table came from immunoSEQ multiplex PCR; TCRdb's copy has only in-frame clones and leaves some out. The data show some 350,000 clones, roughly 13% seen once. This specimen belongs to a study of beta chain features in type 1 diabetes. Findings and limits, study-wide: For Type 1 diabetes patients, all four CD4+ subsets carried TCRB CDR3s that were moderately but significantly shorter.

V usage is TRBV30 and J usage is TRBJ1-2; maybe TRBD1 (6 bases). The sequencing sample was made of naive CD4+ T cells from blood. The clonotype comes from a woman aged 18-35 years with type 1 diabetes. CDR3 sequence (DNA): TGTGCCTGGAGTGCGGACGGGACAACGAACTATGGCTACACCTTC. The encoded protein is CAWSADGTTNYGYTF.